What follows is one TCR beta chain and its context. Its antigen is not identified. The data were taken from a study of T cells after yellow fever vaccination. The study's findings and limits: A minor fraction of clonotypes spanned both CD4 and CD8 compartments.

In making TCR cDNA, 5'RACE template switching added a universal primer site and UMIs to it. From the 5' RACE reads, TCRdb called clonotypes with MiXCR, one entry per CDR3 protein. The sample consists of approximately 610,000 distinct CDR3 sequences, roughly a sixth of them appearing once. Germline V gives CDR1 DFQATT, CDR2 SNEGSKA (reference sequence). This CDR3 comprises 15 residues. Trimming cost V 0 bases and J 4 bases; bases outside gene matches: 7. This chain links TRBV20-1 with TRBJ1-2; TRBD1 matches 8 bases. The input for sequencing was PBMCs, taken about 5 days after the first yellow fever vaccination. This TCR was recovered from a man in his late teens or twenties who received the YFV17D yellow fever vaccine. This CDR3 is CSARDGQGAVYGYTF. DNA for the CDR3: TGCAGTGCTAGAGATGGGCAGGGGGCTGTCTATGGCTACACCTTC.